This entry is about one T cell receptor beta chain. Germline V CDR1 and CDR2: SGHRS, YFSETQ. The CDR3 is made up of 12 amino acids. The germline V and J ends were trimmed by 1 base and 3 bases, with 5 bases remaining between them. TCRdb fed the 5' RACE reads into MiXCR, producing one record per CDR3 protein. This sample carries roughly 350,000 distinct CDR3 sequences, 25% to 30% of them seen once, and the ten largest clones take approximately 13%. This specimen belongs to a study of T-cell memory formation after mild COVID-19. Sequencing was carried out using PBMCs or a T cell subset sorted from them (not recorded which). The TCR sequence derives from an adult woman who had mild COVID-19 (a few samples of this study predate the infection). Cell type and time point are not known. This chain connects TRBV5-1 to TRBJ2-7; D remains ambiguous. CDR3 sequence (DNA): TGCGCCAGCAGCTTGACGGACTACGAGCAGTACTTC. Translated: CASSLTDYEQYF. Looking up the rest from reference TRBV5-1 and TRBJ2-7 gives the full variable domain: KAGVTQTPRYLIKTRGQQVTLSCSPISGHRSVSWYQQTPGQGLQFLFEYFSETQRNKGNFPGRFSGRQFSNSRSEMNVSTLELGDSALYLCASSLTDYEQYFGPGTRLTVT.